A selection of T cell receptor beta chains follows, all from one sample in a study of healthy donors' naive CD4 and CD8 T cells. TCRdb reanalysed the reads using MiXCR and keeps one entry per CDR3 protein. The profile covers about 200,000 distinct CDR3 sequences, with about 70% appearing a single time and roughly 2.4% taken by the ten largest. The sequencing sample was made of naive CD4+ and CD8+ T cells sorted from blood, pooled from several donors. These receptors came from a pool of human donors in good health; the sample pools cells from several healthy donors. Both conserved end residues are part of each CDR3. The D gene is left open where the match is weak. The listing skips clone size in some rows; elsewhere it reads once, few, many or a size class.

CDR3 DNA: TGTGCCAGCAGTTACTCGGCTAGCGGGGCCTACGAGCAGTACTTC
CDR3 protein: CASSYSASGAYEQYF
clone size: .
J gene: TRBJ2-7
V gene: TRBV10-3
D gene: TRBD2

CDR3 DNA: TGTGCCATCAGTGAGTCGTTTGCGGAGACCCAGTACTTC
CDR3 protein: CAISESFAETQYF
clone size: .
J gene: TRBJ2-5
V gene: TRBV10-3
D gene: .

CDR3 DNA: TGTGCCAGCAGTTCACCAGGGCCCAAAGAGACCCAGTACTTC
CDR3 protein: CASSSPGPKETQYF
clone size: .
J gene: TRBJ2-5
V gene: TRBV27
D gene: .

CDR3 DNA: TGCAGCGTTGAATGGGGATGGTTGGACGGACAAGAGACCCAGTACTTC
CDR3 protein: CSVEWGWLDGQETQYF
clone size: .
J gene: TRBJ2-5
V gene: TRBV29-1
D gene: .

CDR3 DNA: TGTGCCTGGATTCCCCTAGCGGGGGTTTCCCGCAGCAGCACAGATACGCAGTATTTT
CDR3 protein: CAWIPLAGVSRSSTDTQYF
clone size: .
J gene: TRBJ2-3
V gene: TRBV30
D gene: TRBD2

CDR3 DNA: TGTGCCAGCAGTCTCCTAGCGGGAGGGCCTGCGAATGAGCAGTTCTTC
CDR3 protein: CASSLLAGGPANEQFF
clone size: .
J gene: TRBJ2-1
V gene: TRBV27
D gene: TRBD2

CDR3 DNA: TGTGCCAGCACCTCCTCTCGGGGCGGCTACACCTTC
CDR3 protein: CASTSSRGGYTF
clone size: .
J gene: TRBJ1-2
V gene: TRBV27
D gene: .

CDR3 DNA: TGCGCCAGTCGAGTGAACTCTGGAAACACCATATATTTT
CDR3 protein: CASRVNSGNTIYF
clone size: .
J gene: TRBJ1-3
V gene: TRBV5-1
D gene: .

CDR3 DNA: TGTGCCAGCAGCTTGGGGGGGCTAGGGGACCTCAATGAGCAGTTCTTC
CDR3 protein: CASSLGGLGDLNEQFF
clone size: .
J gene: TRBJ2-1
V gene: TRBV5-4
D gene: .

CDR3 DNA: TGTGCCAGTAGTATAGACAGGACGGATTCACCCCTCCACTTT
CDR3 protein: CASSIDRTDSPLHF
clone size: .
J gene: TRBJ1-6
V gene: TRBV19
D gene: .

CDR3 DNA: TGTGCCAGCAGTTACTCGGGGTATAACACTGAAGCTTTCTTT
CDR3 protein: CASSYSGYNTEAFF
clone size: .
J gene: TRBJ1-1
V gene: TRBV6-6
D gene: .

CDR3 DNA: TGTGCCAGCAGTTTATACAGGGAAAGTGGAGGTGAAGCTTTCTTT
CDR3 protein: CASSLYRESGGEAFF
clone size: .
J gene: TRBJ1-1
V gene: TRBV28
D gene: .

CDR3 DNA: TGCAGCGTTGAAGATAACTTTGGGCCAGCCTCTAACTATGGCTACACCTTC
CDR3 protein: CSVEDNFGPASNYGYTF
clone size: few
J gene: TRBJ1-2
V gene: TRBV29-1
D gene: .

CDR3 DNA: TGTGCCACCAGTGATTTTGACGGCAGCACCACAGATACGCAGTATTTT
CDR3 protein: CATSDFDGSTTDTQYF
clone size: .
J gene: TRBJ2-3
V gene: TRBV24-1
D gene: .

CDR3 DNA: TGTGCCAGCAGTTACGATATAGCGGGAGTGGGAGAGACCCAGTACTTC
CDR3 protein: CASSYDIAGVGETQYF
clone size: .
J gene: TRBJ2-5
V gene: TRBV6-5
D gene: TRBD2

CDR3 DNA: TGCAGCGTTGACGGATCCATTGGACTAGCTTCCGATGAGCAGTTCTTC
CDR3 protein: CSVDGSIGLASDEQFF
clone size: .
J gene: TRBJ2-1
V gene: TRBV29-1
D gene: TRBD2

CDR3 DNA: TGTGCCAGCAGCTTGGACGCCCGGCCTTCCGAGCAGTACTTC
CDR3 protein: CASSLDARPSEQYF
clone size: few
J gene: TRBJ2-7
V gene: TRBV5-6
D gene: .

CDR3 DNA: TGTGCCAGCAGTGAGGGGGGATCATACACAGACACGCAGTATTTT
CDR3 protein: CASSEGGSYTDTQYF
clone size: .
J gene: TRBJ2-3
V gene: TRBV2
D gene: .

CDR3 DNA: TGTGCCAGCAGACCCTTAAACACGGCAGAGAACACTGAAGCTTTCTTT
CDR3 protein: CASRPLNTAENTEAFF
clone size: .
J gene: TRBJ1-1
V gene: TRBV7-9
D gene: .

CDR3 DNA: TGTGCCAGCAGTTGGTCTGGGGGCAATCAGCCCCAGCATTTT
CDR3 protein: CASSWSGGNQPQHF
clone size: .
J gene: TRBJ1-5
V gene: TRBV6-5
D gene: .

CDR3 DNA: TGTGCCAGCTGCAAGTTGGGATCTGGGGCCAACGTCCTGACTTTC
CDR3 protein: CASCKLGSGANVLTF
clone size: .
J gene: TRBJ2-6
V gene: TRBV21-1
D gene: .

CDR3 DNA: TGTGCCAGCTCACCGGACAGGGGTTCTAGCTATGGCTACACCTTC
CDR3 protein: CASSPDRGSSYGYTF
clone size: .
J gene: TRBJ1-2
V gene: TRBV18
D gene: TRBD1

CDR3 DNA: TGTGCCAGCAGCCGTCCCCGGGCTAGCGGGGGCTCCTACGAGCAGTACTTC
CDR3 protein: CASSRPRASGGSYEQYF
clone size: .
J gene: TRBJ2-7
V gene: TRBV7-9
D gene: TRBD2

CDR3 DNA: TGCAGCGTTGTAGGGGGCGCGGGAGATACGCAGTATTTT
CDR3 protein: CSVVGGAGDTQYF
clone size: .
J gene: TRBJ2-3
V gene: TRBV29-1
D gene: TRBD1

CDR3 DNA: TGTGCCAGCAGCTTAGCTGTCAGGGGGCACACTGAAGCTTTCTTT
CDR3 protein: CASSLAVRGHTEAFF
clone size: .
J gene: TRBJ1-1
V gene: TRBV13
D gene: TRBD1

CDR3 DNA: TGTGCCAGTAGTCTCTTCGGAGTCGGTCTGAATGAGCAGTTCTTC
CDR3 protein: CASSLFGVGLNEQFF
clone size: .
J gene: TRBJ2-1
V gene: TRBV19
D gene: .

CDR3 DNA: TGTGCCAGCAGCTTGGGACAGGGGACCAATGAGCAGTTCTTC
CDR3 protein: CASSLGQGTNEQFF
clone size: .
J gene: TRBJ2-1
V gene: TRBV5-4
D gene: TRBD1

CDR3 DNA: TGTGCCAGCAGTTACTCTGGGACAAACTATGGCTACACCTTC
CDR3 protein: CASSYSGTNYGYTF
clone size: .
J gene: TRBJ1-2
V gene: TRBV6-5
D gene: .

CDR3 DNA: TGTGCCAGCAGTTACTCGGGGGGATCCAATCAGCCCCAGCATTTT
CDR3 protein: CASSYSGGSNQPQHF
clone size: .
J gene: TRBJ1-5
V gene: TRBV6-2/TRBV6-3
D gene: .

CDR3 DNA: TGTGCCAGCAGCTTCGGGTCAGGAGGCAATGAGCAGTTCTTC
CDR3 protein: CASSFGSGGNEQFF
clone size: .
J gene: TRBJ2-1
V gene: TRBV13
D gene: .

CDR3 DNA: TGTGCCAGTAGCCCTACTAGCGGGAGGCCCCTCGAGCAGTACTTC
CDR3 protein: CASSPTSGRPLEQYF
clone size: few
J gene: TRBJ2-7
V gene: TRBV19
D gene: TRBD2

CDR3 DNA: TGTGCCAGCAGCACGAGACAGGGCCCCGGGGAGCTGTTTTTT
CDR3 protein: CASSTRQGPGELFF
clone size: .
J gene: TRBJ2-2
V gene: TRBV11-3
D gene: TRBD1

CDR3 DNA: TGTGCCAGCAGCCATCGACTAGCGGGACTACCCTCCTACGAGCAGTACTTC
CDR3 protein: CASSHRLAGLPSYEQYF
clone size: once
J gene: TRBJ2-7
V gene: TRBV14
D gene: TRBD2

CDR3 DNA: TGCAGCGTTCCGGGACTAAGCTTGGGCGATACGCAGTATTTT
CDR3 protein: CSVPGLSLGDTQYF
clone size: .
J gene: TRBJ2-3
V gene: TRBV29-1
D gene: TRBD2

CDR3 DNA: TGCAGCGTTGAAGGGGTGGCGGGAGGGTTCAACTACAATGAGCAGTTTTTC
CDR3 protein: CSVEGVAGGFNYNEQFF
clone size: many
J gene: TRBJ2-1
V gene: TRBV29-1
D gene: TRBD2

CDR3 DNA: TGTGCCAGCAGCTGGGTGTCCACAGATACGCAGTATTTT
CDR3 protein: CASSWVSTDTQYF
clone size: .
J gene: TRBJ2-3
V gene: TRBV11-2
D gene: .

CDR3 DNA: TGTGCCAGCAGCTCCGACCGGGACGCAACCTCGCTTGGCTACACCTTC
CDR3 protein: CASSSDRDATSLGYTF
clone size: .
J gene: TRBJ1-2
V gene: TRBV7-9
D gene: .

CDR3 DNA: TGCAGCGTTGATGGGACTAGCGGGACCCAAGAGACCCAGTACTTC
CDR3 protein: CSVDGTSGTQETQYF
clone size: .
J gene: TRBJ2-5
V gene: TRBV29-1
D gene: TRBD2

CDR3 DNA: TGTGCCAGCAGAGAACTAGCGCATTTCTACAATGAGCAGTTCTTC
CDR3 protein: CASRELAHFYNEQFF
clone size: .
J gene: TRBJ2-1
V gene: TRBV6-5
D gene: TRBD2

CDR3 DNA: TGCAGCGTCGGAGACAGTGAGCAGTTCTTC
CDR3 protein: CSVGDSEQFF
clone size: .
J gene: TRBJ2-1
V gene: TRBV29-1
D gene: .

CDR3 DNA: TGTGCCAGCAGCCCGCGTTTACAGCCGAGCTTCACAGATACGCAGTATTTT
CDR3 protein: CASSPRLQPSFTDTQYF
clone size: .
J gene: TRBJ2-3
V gene: TRBV7-2
D gene: .

CDR3 DNA: TGCAGCGGAATATGGAACACTGAAGCTTTCTTT
CDR3 protein: CSGIWNTEAFF
clone size: .
J gene: TRBJ1-1
V gene: TRBV29-1
D gene: .

CDR3 DNA: TGTGCCAGCAGTTCAGGGGGACGGGGCTACACCTTC
CDR3 protein: CASSSGGRGYTF
clone size: .
J gene: TRBJ1-2
V gene: TRBV6-5
D gene: TRBD1

CDR3 DNA: TGTGCCAGTAGTACCAACCCCATTGGCGGGAGGGGAGAGACCCAGTACTTC
CDR3 protein: CASSTNPIGGRGETQYF
clone size: .
J gene: TRBJ2-5
V gene: TRBV19
D gene: TRBD2

CDR3 DNA: TGCAGCGTTGATCCGGGGTCAGATACGCAGTATTTT
CDR3 protein: CSVDPGSDTQYF
clone size: .
J gene: TRBJ2-3
V gene: TRBV29-1
D gene: .

CDR3 DNA: TGTGCCAGCTCTCCCGTTCTATCCGTTACAGGAGAAGAGCAGTTCTTC
CDR3 protein: CASSPVLSVTGEEQFF
clone size: .
J gene: TRBJ2-1
V gene: TRBV18
D gene: .

CDR3 DNA: TGCAGCGTTGTGGAGCGGGCAAACACCGGGGAGCTGTTTTTT
CDR3 protein: CSVVERANTGELFF
clone size: .
J gene: TRBJ2-2
V gene: TRBV29-1
D gene: .

CDR3 DNA: TGCAGTGCTGGACACCTTCTGAATTCACCCCTCCACTTT
CDR3 protein: CSAGHLLNSPLHF
clone size: .
J gene: TRBJ1-6
V gene: TRBV20-1
D gene: .

CDR3 DNA: TGCAGCGTTGAAAAAGGGCCTAGCACAGATACGCAGTATTTT
CDR3 protein: CSVEKGPSTDTQYF
clone size: once
J gene: TRBJ2-3
V gene: TRBV29-1
D gene: .

CDR3 DNA: TGCAGCGTTGTTGGGCGCAGGGAGGATGGCTACACCTTC
CDR3 protein: CSVVGRREDGYTF
clone size: .
J gene: TRBJ1-2
V gene: TRBV29-1
D gene: .

CDR3 DNA: TGTGCCACCAGTGAAGAAAAGGGTCAGGAAGCTTTCTTT
CDR3 protein: CATSEEKGQEAFF
clone size: few
J gene: TRBJ1-1
V gene: TRBV24-1
D gene: .